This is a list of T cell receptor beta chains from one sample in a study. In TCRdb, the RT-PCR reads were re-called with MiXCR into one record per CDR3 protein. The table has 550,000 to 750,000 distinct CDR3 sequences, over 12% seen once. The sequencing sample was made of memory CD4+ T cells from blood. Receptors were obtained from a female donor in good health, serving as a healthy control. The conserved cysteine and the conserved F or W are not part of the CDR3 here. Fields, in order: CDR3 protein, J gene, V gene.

SAPKQGADQPQH,TRBJ1-5,TRBV20-1
ASSMGTLETQY,TRBJ2-5,TRBV11-2
ASRIQGYMNTEAF,TRBJ1-1,TRBV27
SVEGSGETQY,TRBJ2-5,TRBV29-1
ASIFGLAGGPKQF,TRBJ2-1,TRBV6-1
ATSDSTSGSVNEQF,TRBJ2-1,TRBV24-1
ASSPPGQGPGEQY,TRBJ2-7,TRBV6-5
ASSQDSSSANYEQY,TRBJ2-7,TRBV4-1
ASSLAGHGREPQH,TRBJ1-5,TRBV7-2
ASSPRTAAAETQY,TRBJ2-5,TRBV9
ASSKRLAGTSETQY,TRBJ2-5,TRBV5-1
ASSARDPETQY,TRBJ2-5,TRBV28
ASSLGFRGANNSPLH,TRBJ1-6,TRBV7-2
ASSTPGLAKNIQY,TRBJ2-4,TRBV5-6
ASSLSRDRVDTEAF,TRBJ1-1,TRBV5-1
SALLAGSSYNSPLH,TRBJ1-6,TRBV20-1
ASSTSGGYNEQF,TRBJ2-1,TRBV28
SASSSGTNTGELF,TRBJ2-2,TRBV20-1
ASSYLLGVDEQY,TRBJ2-7,TRBV6-2/TRBV6-3
ASSRDREDNEQF,TRBJ2-1,TRBV7-9
ASTTGPAEAF,TRBJ1-1,TRBV28
ASSYLSSGSSYNEQF,TRBJ2-1,TRBV6-5
ASRFTTGNGYT,TRBJ1-2,TRBV12-3/TRBV12-4
ASSFEAGGGTDTQY,TRBJ2-3,TRBV12-3/TRBV12-4
ASMALAGGETQY,TRBJ2-5,TRBV12-3/TRBV12-4
ASSLHRSYGYT,TRBJ1-2,TRBV6-5
ASSLAPGLALYEQY,TRBJ2-7,TRBV7-8
ASSQDLATGSEAF,TRBJ1-1,TRBV3-1
ASSTDRFTEAF,TRBJ1-1,TRBV6-4
ASSFRDTEQY,TRBJ2-7,TRBV6-2/TRBV6-3
ASSRTGDGNQPQH,TRBJ1-5,TRBV5-6
ASSFYSGTGGSPLH,TRBJ1-6,TRBV5-1
ASSPGGRAYEQY,TRBJ2-7,TRBV28
ASSQDLATEAF,TRBJ1-1,TRBV3-1
ASSFAGLAETQY,TRBJ2-5,TRBV28
SAIQGSSNQPQH,TRBJ1-5,TRBV20-1
SVGTVQETQY,TRBJ2-5,TRBV29-1
ATSDYKGQGDGTQY,TRBJ2-5,TRBV24-1
ASSFGGRLSGELF,TRBJ2-2,TRBV7-8
ASSSGRAADNEQF,TRBJ2-1,TRBV5-1
ASSPGISRDNRY,TRBJ2-5,TRBV6-5
ASSPAQLYGYT,TRBJ1-2,TRBV28
ASSLRGSGNTIY,TRBJ1-3,TRBV12-3/TRBV12-4
ASSYSPGEYGYT,TRBJ1-2,TRBV6-2/TRBV6-3
ASSYEAFGEQF,TRBJ2-1,TRBV12-3/TRBV12-4
ASRGPQGNQPQH,TRBJ1-5,TRBV28
ASSSQGGYYGYT,TRBJ1-2,TRBV7-2
AISESVAGAGDTQY,TRBJ2-3,TRBV10-3
ASSSRAGYGYT,TRBJ1-2,TRBV7-2
ASSPWTGQTYGYT,TRBJ1-2,TRBV3-1
ASSLQIETEAF,TRBJ1-1,TRBV7-8
ASRPIAANSYEQY,TRBJ2-7,TRBV6-2/TRBV6-3
ASSPGGTQETQY,TRBJ2-5,TRBV5-1
SAIGAYEQY,TRBJ2-7,TRBV20-1
SAQMLAGRSYNEQF,TRBJ2-1,TRBV20-1
ASRWTGRGYT,TRBJ1-2,TRBV28
ASSQDPRDYEQY,TRBJ2-7,TRBV4-3